This T cell receptor (beta chain) was recorded in a study of T cells after posttransplantation cyclophosphamide. General study findings and limits: Skin or GI-infiltrating T cells shared few TRB sequences with blood. Later blood repertoires were often dominated by clones from the donor CD8+ memory compartment. After PTCy, TRB diversity resembled that of CNI/methotrexate controls.

Only in-frame clones appear in the TCRdb table, and some are missing; sequencing was by immunoSEQ multiplex PCR. The sample shows several thousand clones, no singletons; the ten largest hold approximately 6%. This clone appeared a few times. Its specificity is unknown. A marrow graft followed busulfan-fludarabine conditioning, with cyclophosphamide on days +3 and +4. This CDR3 region has 14 residues. Germline V gives CDR1 SQVTM, CDR2 ANQGSEA. Trimming removed 5 bases from V and 10 bases from J; junction bases left unmatched: 8. The sequence derives from a female patient aged 50-59 years who received an allogeneic stem cell transplant from an unrelated donor, was CMV-positive, and had acute GVHD only. Some of the T cells may derive from the graft donor. The rearrangement links TRBV29-1 to TRBJ2-1; 13 nucleotides line up with TRBD2. The sample was PBMCs, taken after allogeneic stem cell transplant with posttransplant cyclophosphamide. In DNA, the CDR3 is TGCAGCGTTTCACCGGGACTAGCGGGACGGGAGCAGTTCTTC. Translating it yields CSVSPGLAGREQFF.